The rows below give T cell receptor beta chains drawn from one sample of a study of blood T cell repertoires in COVID-19. Repertoires were generated with immunoSEQ multiplex PCR, while TCRdb's copy carries only in-frame clones and drops some. The profile shows 140,000 to 150,000 clones, about 80% of them singletons. The specimen was peripheral blood. The receptors shown here come from a man in his forties or fifties with acute or convalescent COVID-19. The CDR3 runs from the conserved cysteine through the conserved F or W.

j_call v_call cdr3_aa
TRBJ1-2 TRBV12-3/TRBV12-4 CASSQQGYGYTF
TRBJ2-5 TRBV2 CASSHGTGGYQETQYF
TRBJ2-1 TRBV6-5 CASSRLNEQFF
TRBJ2-3 TRBV11-2 CASSLTGSSTDTQYF
TRBJ1-2 TRBV12-3/TRBV12-4 CASSGGASGYTF
TRBJ1-1 TRBV19 CASSGDRGRTEAFF
TRBJ1-2 TRBV4-1 CASSQVGTDNYGYTF
TRBJ1-1 TRBV5-1 CASSLVWGQDTEAFF
TRBJ1-5 TRBV2 CASTIESNQPQHF
TRBJ2-1 TRBV5-1 CASSIVSGNSYNEQFF
TRBJ1-2 TRBV6-5 CASRRDSANYGYTF
TRBJ2-7 TRBV5-1 CASSSRQDTYEQYF
TRBJ2-5 TRBV6-2/TRBV6-3 CASSHGTGGQETQYF
TRBJ2-7 TRBV4-1 CASSRLTDTYEQYF
TRBJ1-6 TRBV5-6 CASSLSAGTYNSPLHF
TRBJ2-1 TRBV3-1/TRBV3-2 CASSQPGQGPKVF
TRBJ2-2 TRBV6-5 CASSSRTGVGTGELFF
TRBJ1-1 TRBV5-5 CASSLAGGLGTEAFF
TRBJ1-1 TRBV5-5 CASSFGVTGLNTEAFF
TRBJ2-7 TRBV6-2/TRBV6-3 CASSSWTSGAYEQYF
TRBJ2-7 TRBV11-2 CASSPGGRGSEQYF
TRBJ1-1 TRBV7-2 CASANVAVPGQVF
TRBJ2-1 TRBV30 CAWSGGVHNEQFF
TRBJ1-2 TRBV13 CASSLTGNYGYTF
TRBJ2-5 TRBV12-3/TRBV12-4 CASTSGGAETQYF
TRBJ2-5 TRBV7-2 CASSLVASGQETQYF
TRBJ1-1 TRBV6-5 CASSYRELYNTEAFF
TRBJ2-3 TRBV27 CASSLVLAGGRSTDTQYF
TRBJ2-6 TRBV2 CASSEDSSYSGANVLTF
TRBJ1-1 TRBV6-2/TRBV6-3 CASSPNGQGVTEAFF
TRBJ2-3 TRBV18 CASSSGTSGGAADTQYF
TRBJ2-3 TRBV6-4 CASSDGRGPTDTQYF
TRBJ2-5 TRBV6-2/TRBV6-3 CASSYAPEETQYF